The clone carrying this T cell receptor (beta chain) has just a few counts. What it binds is not known. TCRdb analysed the RT-PCR reads with MiXCR anew, one entry per CDR3 protein. The sample yields around 580,000 distinct CDR3 sequences, roughly 12% seen once. This sample is drawn from a study of response to subunit inactivated influenza vaccine. Study results and limitations: It was the authors' suggestion that each seasonal influenza vaccination recruits few new T cells.

V was pared by 5 bases and J by 0 bases, with 6 bases of the junction left unmatched. Germline-derived CDR1 and CDR2 are SGHVS and FQNEAQ. The CDR3 is made up of 16 amino acids. The TCR was taken from a middle-aged man who received an inactivated influenza vaccine. The chain combines TRBV7-8 with TRBJ2-1, with TRBD2 matching over 8 bases. The sample consisted of PBMCs from blood, taken on the day of vaccination. CDR3 DNA: TGTGCCAGCAGCGGGACTAGGCTTCCCTCCTACAATGAGCAGTTCTTC. The encoded protein is CASSGTRLPSYNEQFF. The variable domain in full, with the rest retrieved from reference TRBV7-8 and TRBJ2-1, is GAGVSQSPRYKVAKRGQDVALRCDPISGHVSLFWYQQALGQGPEFLTYFQNEAQLDKSGLPSDRFFAERPEGSVSTLKIQRTQQEDSAVYLCASSGTRLPSYNEQFFGPGTRLTVL.